Below, 20 T cell receptor beta chains from the same sample are listed, as sequenced in a study of OX40 agonist ivuxolimab in advanced cancers. The repertoire was sequenced with immunoSEQ multiplex PCR; TCRdb's copy has only in-frame clones and lacks some. The repertoire holds about 60,000 clones, with roughly 86% as singletons. The specimen comprised CD4+ or CD8+ T cells sorted from blood, sampled in a trial of the OX40 agonist ivuxolimab. Every receptor here comes from an adult with an advanced solid tumor such as melanoma, head and neck, liver or kidney cancer.

This clone was detected once. The chain recombines TRBV2 with TRBJ2-3, with 10 bases that match TRBD2. Germline CDR1 and CDR2: SNHLY and FYNNEI. The V gene end was trimmed by 6 bases and the J gene end by 9 bases; junction bases not matched to a gene: 15. CDR3 size: 16 residues. The CDR3 DNA sequence: TGTGCCAGCAGCGCCTTAACTAGCGGGACGTTTGAGACGCAGTATTTT. It encodes CASSALTSGTFETQYF.

This clone was picked up one time. The chain uses TRBV10-3 and TRBJ2-6; D may correspond to TRBD1 or TRBD2 (5 bases each). The CDR3 has 14 residues. V was pared by 4 bases and J by 3 bases, with 7 bases between. The germline V gene has CDR1 ENHRY and CDR2 SYGVKD. The CDR3 nucleotides are TGTGCCATCAGTGGGGGGTTTGGGGCCAACGTCCTGACTTTC. Translation gives CAISGGFGANVLTF.

V gene TRBV5-1 combines with J gene TRBJ2-7; tentatively, D is TRBD1 (6 bases). The germline V and J ends were trimmed by 4 bases and 1 base, with 9 bases remaining between them. This CDR3 is built from 13 residues. Per germline, CDR1 SGHRS and CDR2 YFSETQ. The CDR3 protein is CASSDGTSYEQYF. The CDR3 coding sequence is TGCGCCAGCAGCGACGGGACATCCTACGAGCAGTACTTC.

This chain joins TRBV4-2 and TRBJ1-2; 8 bases are shared with TRBD1. There are 20 residues in the CDR3. CDR1 LGHNA and CDR2 YNFKEQ come from the germline V gene. V shed 3 bases, J shed 8 bases, and the junction held 26 bases outside the gene matches. CDR3: CASSHLGPSPQGAPTSGYTF. The CDR3 DNA sequence: TGTGCCAGCAGCCATCTAGGCCCCAGTCCCCAGGGGGCCCCCACTAGCGGCTACACCTTC.

This CDR3 reads CASSSGTGGVYEQYF. The CDR3 nucleotides read TGTGCCAGCAGCTCCGGGACAGGGGGTGTCTACGAGCAGTACTTC. The rearrangement links TRBV11-3 to TRBJ2-7, with 11 bases identical to TRBD1. Germline V CDR1 and CDR2: SGHNT, YENEEA. The CDR3 runs 15 residues. With V trimmed by 4 bases and J by 3 bases, 5 bases remained unmatched.

V and J are TRBV4-3 and TRBJ1-4; 7 positions agree with TRBD1. CDR3 size: 16 residues. Trimming cost V 4 bases and J 0 bases; bases outside gene matches: 5. From germline, CDR1 is LGHNA and CDR2 YSLEER. The CDR3 DNA follows: TGCGCCAGCAGCCTACAGGGGTTAACAACTAATGAAAAACTGTTTTTT. It translates to CASSLQGLTTNEKLFF.

V is TRBV5-6 and J is TRBJ2-2, with D maybe TRBD2 (7 bases). Trimming stripped 5 bases from V and 5 bases from J, with 10 bases between. The CDR3 consists of 13 residues. Germline V lookup: CDR1 SGHDT, CDR2 YYEEEE. The CDR3: CASRGGVTGELFF. CDR3 coding DNA: TGTGCCAGCAGAGGGGGGGTAACCGGGGAGCTGTTTTTT.

V usage is TRBV18 and J usage is TRBJ2-7; D may correspond to TRBD1 or TRBD2 (5 bases each). The V end lost 6 bases, the J end lost 6 bases, and 18 bases lay between the germline ends. The CDR3 covers 14 residues. CDR1 KGHSH and CDR2 LQKENI come from the germline V gene. The CDR3 here is CASSPPGPLTEQYF. In nucleotides, the CDR3 is TGTGCCAGCTCCCCTCCGGGACCACTTACCGAGCAGTACTTC.

V and J are TRBV6-5 and TRBJ1-5, with unresolved D. Germline V gives CDR1 MNHEY, CDR2 SVGAGI. The length of the CDR3 is 12 residues. Deletions cut 0 bases from V and 7 bases from J, with 4 bases between. The CDR3 nucleotides read TGTGCCAGCAGTTACTCGGGCCAGCCCCAGCATTTT. Translation: CASSYSGQPQHF.

The chain joins TRBV18 to TRBJ1-5, with no clear D. Trimming pared 3 bases from V and 5 bases from J, leaving 11 bases between. CDR1 KGHSH and CDR2 LQKENI come from the germline V gene. The CDR3 spans 14 residues. For the CDR3, the DNA is TGTGCCAGCTCACCTGGGCAGTCTTATCAGCCCCAGCATTTT. Encoded protein: CASSPGQSYQPQHF.

This chain uses TRBV7-9 with TRBJ1-3, with a possible D match to TRBD1 (6 bases). CDR1 SEHNR and CDR2 FQNEAQ come from the germline V gene (reference sequence). This CDR3 region has 15 residues. The germline V and J ends were trimmed by 5 bases and 3 bases, with 14 bases remaining between them. The CDR3 here is CASSLTTGFGNTIYF. As DNA, the CDR3 is TGTGCCAGCAGCCTCACCACAGGGTTTGGAAACACCATATATTTT.

This chain uses TRBV5-8 with TRBJ2-7; D gene unclear. Germline lookup yields CDR1 SGHTS and CDR2 YDEGEE. Trimming shortened V by 0 bases and J by 4 bases, and 8 bases separated the two germline ends. This CDR3 contains 13 residues. CDR3 protein: CASSLGALYEQYF. For the CDR3, the DNA is TGTGCCAGCAGCTTGGGAGCCTTATACGAGCAGTACTTC.

V gene TRBV7-9 combines with J gene TRBJ1-1, with no clear D. The CDR3 spans 14 residues. Between the trimmed V and J ends, which lost 5 bases and 1 base, there was a span of 11 bases. Germline V lookup: CDR1 SEHNR, CDR2 FQNEAQ (reference sequence). Here the CDR3 DNA reads TGTGCCAGCAGCCCCATGGCCCCGAACACTGAAGCTTTCTTT. It translates to CASSPMAPNTEAFF.

The V and J genes are TRBV30 and TRBJ1-5; D is unclear. Trimming stripped 3 bases from V and 4 bases from J, with 7 bases between. The CDR3 extends over 12 amino acids. CDR1 is GTSNPN and CDR2 is SVGIG in the germline V gene (reference sequence). The CDR3 region has the DNA TGTGCCTGGAGCCAAGGGAATCAGCCCCAGCATTTT. This gives the protein CAWSQGNQPQHF. Looking up the rest from reference TRBV30 and TRBJ1-5 gives the full variable domain: SQTIHQWPATLVQPVGSPLSLECTVEGTSNPNLYWYRQAAGRGLQLLFYSVGIGQISSEVPQNLSASRPQDRQFILSSKKLLLSDSGFYLCAWSQGNQPQHFGDGTRLSIL.

The V call is TRBV28, the J call TRBJ1-2; D is ambiguous. The CDR3 runs 12 residues. Germline V gene data show CDR1 as MDHEN and CDR2 as SYDVKM. Trimming stripped 7 bases from V and 4 bases from J, with 10 bases between. The CDR3 loop reads CASIKKGYGYTF. As DNA, the CDR3 is TGTGCCAGCATCAAAAAAGGCTATGGCTACACCTTC.

This clone occurred once. The chain links TRBV4-2 to TRBJ2-2, with unresolved D. The CDR3 consists of 15 residues. The germline V gene encodes CDR1 LGHNA and CDR2 YNFKEQ. The ends were cut back, 0 bases at V and 8 bases at J, with 13 bases in the middle. DNA for the CDR3: TGTGCCAGCAGCCAAGAAGGGCGTCGATGGGGGGAGCTGTTTTTT. Its translation is CASSQEGRRWGELFF.

The rearrangement links TRBV27 to TRBJ2-7; 7 nucleotides align to TRBD1. The V gene's germline CDR1 is MNHEY and CDR2 SMNVEV (reference sequence). V dropped 3 bases and J dropped 6; count of bases not matched to a gene: 5. This CDR3 region has 13 residues. CDR3 nucleotide sequence: TGTGCCAGCAGTTTCCAGACAGGGTCCGAGCAGTACTTC. Amino acid sequence: CASSFQTGSEQYF.

V gene TRBV7-8 combines with J gene TRBJ1-3, with 8 bases that match TRBD1. Trimming took 3 bases from V and 1 from J; bases not matched to a gene: 2. Germline values: CDR1 SGHVS, CDR2 FQNEAQ. CDR3 length equals 15 residues. This CDR3 is CASSLDRESGNTIYF. The DNA of the CDR3 is TGTGCCAGCAGCTTGGACAGGGAATCTGGAAACACCATATATTTT.

This clone was seen just once. CDR3 in DNA: TGCGCCAGCAGCCAACGACTAGCGGGAGTTGAGACCCAGTACTTC. It yields the protein CASSQRLAGVETQYF. The J gene is TRBJ2-5, the V gene TRBV5-1, with 12 nucleotides matching TRBD2. Germline loops: CDR1 SGHRS, CDR2 YFSETQ. This CDR3 is 15 amino acids long. V dropped 4 bases and J dropped 5; count of bases not matched to a gene: 6.

The table lists this clone with a count of one. The chain combines TRBV10-3 with TRBJ2-5; 13 bases are shared with TRBD2. Looked up from germline, CDR1 is ENHRY and CDR2 is SYGVKD. V trimming: 2 bases; J trimming: 4 bases; junction bases outside the gene matches: 7. There are 17 residues in the CDR3. CDR3 DNA: TGTGCCATCAGTGAGACTAGCGGGAGGGCCTCTCGAGAGACCCAGTACTTC. It encodes CAISETSGRASRETQYF.